This TCR beta chain was sequenced during a study of cytomegalovirus exposure and HLA in healthy donors. In its sample, this clone was seen once. Both 60 Vbeta primers and 13 Jbeta primers went into the PCR. The table came from immunoSEQ multiplex PCR; TCRdb's copy has only in-frame clones and leaves some out. The data contain about 150,000 clones, approximately 80% of them singletons. CDR1 MDHEN and CDR2 SYDVKM come from the germline V gene. The CDR3 contains 12 residues. V was clipped by 5 bases and J by 6 bases, with 11 bases between them. Sequences were obtained from PBMCs. The TCR originated in a man aged 25-45 years in good health and CMV-seropositive. The rearrangement links TRBV28 to TRBJ2-7; D remains ambiguous. The CDR3 spells CASSQASFEQYF. CDR3 DNA: TGTGCCAGCAGTCAGGCCAGTTTCGAGCAGTACTTC. Complete variable domain (other parts from reference TRBV28 and TRBJ2-7): DVKVTQSSRYLVKRTGEKVFLECVQDMDHENMFWYRQDPGLGLRLIYFSYDVKMKEKGDIPEGYSVSREKKERFSLILESASTNQTSMYLCASSQASFEQYFGPGTRLTVT.